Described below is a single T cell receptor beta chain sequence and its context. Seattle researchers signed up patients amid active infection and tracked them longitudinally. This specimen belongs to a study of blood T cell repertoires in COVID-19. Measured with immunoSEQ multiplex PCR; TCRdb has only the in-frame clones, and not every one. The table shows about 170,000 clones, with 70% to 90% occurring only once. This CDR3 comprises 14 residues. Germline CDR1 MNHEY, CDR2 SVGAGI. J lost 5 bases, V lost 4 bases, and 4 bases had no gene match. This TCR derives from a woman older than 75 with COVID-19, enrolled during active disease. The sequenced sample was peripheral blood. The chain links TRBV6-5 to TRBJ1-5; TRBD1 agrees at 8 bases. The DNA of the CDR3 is TGTGCCAGCAGTTCGTCAGGGGGCTATCAGCCCCAGCATTTT. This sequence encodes CASSSSGGYQPQHF.